This entry is about one T cell receptor (beta chain). Its specificity is unknown. This record belongs to a study of cytomegalovirus exposure and HLA in healthy donors. Study observations and caveats: A prior analysis recorded that most TCR beta V segments were productive about 90% or about 30% of the time.

Germline V CDR1 and CDR2: KGHSH, LQKENI. Deletions cut 2 bases from V and 3 bases from J, with 9 bases between. This CDR3 has 14 residues. 60 Vbeta and 13 Jbeta primers were used in PCR. TCRdb keeps only in-frame clones here, not all; method: immunoSEQ multiplex PCR. The sample lists roughly 300,000 clones, roughly 90% occurring once. The sample taken for sequencing was PBMCs. This chain links TRBV18 with TRBJ2-3, with a weak D call TRBD2 (5 bases). The receptor's source is a man aged 35 to 55 in good health and CMV-seropositive. CDR3 sequence reads: CASSPKEVTDTQYF. The DNA for the CDR3 is TGTGCCAGCTCACCAAAGGAGGTGACAGATACGCAGTATTTT.